The 19 T cell receptor beta chains below were found in one sample sequenced in a study of T cells in Graves' hyperthyroidism and ophthalmopathy. Template material for amplifying TCR beta CDR3 regions consisted of RNA transcripts. The HTBI primer set was used in a first-round RT-PCR of the TCR CDR3. TCRdb reprocessed the multiplex PCR reads with MiXCR, giving one entry per CDR3 protein. The sample lists approximately 300,000 distinct CDR3 sequences, over 15% occurring once. Input material: blood. These receptors originate from a woman aged 60-75 years with Graves' ophthalmopathy.

This clonotype was counted at least ten times. CDR3 nucleotide sequence: TGTGCCAGCAGCACACCACAGCGCCGGATCCGAGGCTACACCTTC. This sequence encodes CASSTPQRRIRGYTF. The chain is built from TRBV5-8 and TRBJ1-2; D remains unclear. The V end lost 4 bases, the J end lost 8 bases, and 21 bases lay between the germline ends. Germline CDR1 SGHTS, CDR2 YDEGEE. This CDR3 region has 15 residues.

This clonotype was counted only a few times. The chain has TRBV7-2 and TRBJ1-5; maybe TRBD1 (6 bases). Deletions cut 5 bases from V and 5 bases from J, with 16 bases between. The CDR3 spans 15 residues. Germline values: CDR1 SGHTA, CDR2 FQGNSA. The CDR3 is CASSVFLSGDQPQHF. The DNA of the CDR3 is TGTGCCAGCAGCGTCTTCCTCTCAGGGGATCAGCCCCAGCATTTT.

At least ten counts were recorded for this clonotype. The chain has TRBV24-1 and TRBJ2-2, with 8 positions matching TRBD1. Germline CDR1 reads KGHDR; CDR2 reads SFDVKD. The V gene end was trimmed by 0 bases and the J gene end by 2 bases; junction bases not matched to a gene: 13. This CDR3 has 20 amino acids. The CDR3 reads CATSDLQVSPGGGNTGELFF. CDR3 sequence (DNA): TGTGCCACCAGTGATTTGCAGGTGTCTCCAGGGGGCGGTAACACCGGGGAGCTGTTTTTT.

The gene calls are TRBV20-1 and TRBJ2-3; a possible D gene is TRBD1 (5 bases). The V and J ends lost 6 bases and 6 bases respectively, with 13 bases between them. This CDR3 has 12 residues. Germline-derived CDR1 and CDR2 are DFQATT and SNEGSKA (reference sequence). The CDR3 DNA is TGCAGTGCCGGTTATCAGGGCGATACGCAGTATTTT. Translating gives CSAGYQGDTQYF.

This clonotype has a count of ten or more. V is TRBV10-3 and J is TRBJ2-5; D possibly corresponds to TRBD1 (5 bases). The CDR3 has 13 residues. Per the germline V gene, CDR1 is ENHRY and CDR2 is SYGVKD. V shed 3 bases and J shed 3 bases, with 8 bases lying between them. In nucleotides, the CDR3 is TGTGCCATCAGTGACCCCAGGGAAGAGACCCAGTACTTC. Protein: CAISDPREETQYF.

In this sample, this clonotype turned up many times. The V call is TRBV29-1, the J call TRBJ2-1; tentatively, D is TRBD2 (5 bases). Germline V lookup: CDR1 SQVTM, CDR2 ANQGSEA. V lost 4 bases and J 6 bases, leaving 10 bases between the germline ends. This CDR3 region has 12 residues. CDR3 sequence: CSVVEDSNEQFF. The CDR3 bases are TGCAGCGTTGTGGAGGATTCCAATGAGCAGTTCTTC.

V gene TRBV7-2 combines with J gene TRBJ2-1, with 7 bases that match TRBD2. Germline-derived CDR1 and CDR2 are SGHTA and FQGNSA. The CDR3 totals 15 residues. Trimming took 5 bases from V and 6 from J; bases not matched to a gene: 10. CDR3 in amino acids: CASSVSGLGSNEQFF. CDR3 nucleotide sequence: TGTGCCAGCAGCGTTAGCGGACTAGGGAGCAATGAGCAGTTCTTC. The full variable domain, with the rest looked up from reference TRBV7-2 and TRBJ2-1, is GAGVSQSPSNKVTEKGKDVELRCDPISGHTALYWYRQSLGQGLEFLIYFQGNSAPDKSGLPSDRFSAERTGGSVSTLTIQRTQQEDSAVYLCASSVSGLGSNEQFFGPGTRLTVL.

The rearrangement links TRBV12-3 or TRBV12-4 to TRBJ1-5; 8 positions match TRBD1. This CDR3 has 17 residues. J gave up 4 bases and V 5 bases, and 13 bases lay outside the gene matches. CDR3 in amino acids: CASSKKTGGRRNQPQHF. The CDR3 coding sequence is TGTGCCAGCAGTAAAAAAACAGGGGGGAGGAGAAATCAGCCCCAGCATTTT.

The chain carries TRBV7-9 and TRBJ1-6; D possibly corresponds to TRBD1 (5 bases). The V end lost 1 base, the J end lost 10 bases, and 11 bases lay between the germline ends. The CDR3 runs 14 residues. Germline CDR1 is SEHNR and CDR2 is FQNEAQ (reference sequence). The CDR3 is CASSLGGSGSPLHF. DNA for the CDR3: TGTGCCAGCAGCTTAGGGGGGAGCGGGTCACCCCTCCACTTT.

The chain links TRBV7-2 to TRBJ2-7; unclear D gene. V was shortened by 2 bases and J by 5 bases, with 16 bases between the two germline ends. The CDR3 runs 15 residues. Germline assignment: CDR1 SGHTA and CDR2 FQGNSA. The CDR3 region has the DNA TGTGCCAGCAGCTTAACTTCCAGCTCTTTCCACGAGCAGTACTTC. Encoded protein: CASSLTSSSFHEQYF.

This clonotype has a handful of counts. The chain has TRBV7-8 and TRBJ2-5, with 7 bases that match TRBD2. The CDR3 totals 15 residues. Per germline, CDR1 SGHVS and CDR2 FQNEAQ. With 1 base clipped from V and 5 bases from J, the junction kept 7 bases outside the gene matches. CDR3: CASSLVLAGGETQYF. The CDR3 coding sequence is TGTGCCAGCAGCTTAGTCTTAGCCGGGGGGGAGACCCAGTACTTC.

This clonotype was counted a few times. The V gene is TRBV5-1, the J gene TRBJ1-6; D uncertain. Germline values: CDR1 SGHRS, CDR2 YFSETQ. V lost 1 base to trimming and J lost 8 bases, with 10 bases between them. CDR3 size: 14 residues. The DNA for the CDR3 is TGCGCCAGCAGCTTGTTATCCGGATATTCACCCCTCCACTTT. It codes for CASSLLSGYSPLHF. The complete variable domain, with remaining parts taken from reference TRBV5-1 and TRBJ1-6, reads KAGVTQTPRYLIKTRGQQVTLSCSPISGHRSVSWYQQTPGQGLQFLFEYFSETQRNKGNFPGRFSGRQFSNSRSEMNVSTLELGDSALYLCASSLLSGYSPLHFGNGTRLTVT.

This clonotype was recorded many times. The V gene is TRBV6-1, the J gene TRBJ1-6; D may be TRBD1 (5 bases). This CDR3 region has 13 residues. Trimming cost V 5 bases and J 8 bases, with 10 bases left between them. CDR1 and CDR2 from the germline V gene are MNHNS and SASEGT. CDR3 protein: CASSSQGDSPLHF. DNA of the CDR3: TGTGCCAGCAGTTCCCAGGGTGATTCACCCCTCCACTTT.

The chain uses TRBV30 and TRBJ2-7; D call uncertain. Germline loops: CDR1 GTSNPN, CDR2 SVGIG (reference sequence). The CDR3 has 12 amino acids. Trimming removed 5 bases at V and 3 bases at J, with 11 bases between. Here the CDR3 reads CAWSLEDYEQYF. Here the CDR3 DNA reads TGTGCCTGGTCCCTGGAAGACTACGAGCAGTACTTC.

V and J are TRBV3-1 and TRBJ2-1; 7 nucleotides align to TRBD2. The CDR3 spans 16 residues. V was pared by 3 bases and J by 2 bases, with 7 bases of the junction left unmatched. Looked up from germline, CDR1 is LGHDT and CDR2 is YNNKEL (reference sequence). The CDR3 DNA reads as TGTGCCAGCAGCCAGGGTACTAGCGCAGCCTACAATGAGCAGTTCTTC. Its translation is CASSQGTSAAYNEQFF.

The chain is built from TRBV27 and TRBJ1-2; no clear D gene. There are 13 residues in the CDR3. The V and J ends lost 5 bases and 4 bases respectively, with 11 bases between them. Germline V gene lookup returns CDR1 MNHEY and CDR2 SMNVEV (reference sequence). CDR3 sequence: CASSLRVTYGYTF. The CDR3 nucleotides read TGTGCCAGCAGTCTTCGGGTAACCTATGGCTACACCTTC.

Only a few counts were recorded for this clonotype. The chain combines TRBV27 with TRBJ1-2; the match to TRBD1 covers 12 bases. Germline CDR1 and CDR2: MNHEY and SMNVEV (reference sequence). Germline trimming cut 0 bases from V and 8 bases from J; bases unmatched to any gene: 7. The CDR3 sequence is 16 residues long. The CDR3 DNA follows: TGTGCCAGCAGTTTATCCTCGGGACAGGGGGCGAAAGGCTACACCTTC. This gives the protein CASSLSSGQGAKGYTF.

The chain uses TRBV6-5 and TRBJ2-1; D not resolved. The CDR3 totals 13 residues. Trimming stripped 0 bases from V and 8 bases from J, with 8 bases between. The germline CDR1 and CDR2 sequences are MNHEY and SVGAGI. The CDR3 reads CASSYSLPDEQFF. Written as DNA, the CDR3 is TGTGCCAGCAGTTACTCTTTACCCGATGAGCAGTTCTTC.

This clonotype came up many times. CDR3 DNA: TGTGCCAGCAGCCCGGGACTAGGGGCCTACGAGCAGTACTTC. It specifies CASSPGLGAYEQYF. The chain links TRBV12-3 or TRBV12-4 to TRBJ2-7; 8 nucleotides agree with TRBD2. The CDR3 has 14 amino acids. The trim removed 6 bases at V and 2 bases at J, leaving 6 bases unmatched.